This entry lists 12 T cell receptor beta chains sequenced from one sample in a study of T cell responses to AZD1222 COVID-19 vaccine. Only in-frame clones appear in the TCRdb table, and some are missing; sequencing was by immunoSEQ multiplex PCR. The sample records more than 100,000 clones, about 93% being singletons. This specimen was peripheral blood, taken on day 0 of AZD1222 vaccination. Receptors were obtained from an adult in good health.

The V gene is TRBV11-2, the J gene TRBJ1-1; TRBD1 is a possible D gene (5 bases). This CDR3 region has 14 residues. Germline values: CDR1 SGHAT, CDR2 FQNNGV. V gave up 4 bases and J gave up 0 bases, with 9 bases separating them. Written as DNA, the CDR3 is TGTGCCAGCAGCTGGGGACGGCTGAACACTGAAGCTTTCTTT. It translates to CASSWGRLNTEAFF.

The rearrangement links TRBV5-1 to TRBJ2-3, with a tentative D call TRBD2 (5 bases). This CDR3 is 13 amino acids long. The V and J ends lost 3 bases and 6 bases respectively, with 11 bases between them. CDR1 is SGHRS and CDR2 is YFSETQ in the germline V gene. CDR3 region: CASSWGVADTQYF. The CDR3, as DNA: TGCGCCAGCAGCTGGGGAGTGGCGGATACGCAGTATTTT.

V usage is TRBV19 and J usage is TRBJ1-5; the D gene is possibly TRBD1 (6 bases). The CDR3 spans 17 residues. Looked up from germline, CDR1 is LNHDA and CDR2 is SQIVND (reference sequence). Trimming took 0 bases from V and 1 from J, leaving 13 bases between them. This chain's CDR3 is CASSIDNTRGSNQPQHF. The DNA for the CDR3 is TGTGCCAGTAGTATAGACAACACAAGGGGGAGCAATCAGCCCCAGCATTTT.

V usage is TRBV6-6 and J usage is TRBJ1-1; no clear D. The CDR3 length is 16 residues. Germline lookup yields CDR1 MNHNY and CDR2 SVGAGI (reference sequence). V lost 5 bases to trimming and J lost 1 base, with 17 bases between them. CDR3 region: CASSLLPRRQNTEAFF. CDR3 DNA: TGTGCCAGCAGTCTCCTACCGCGACGCCAGAACACTGAAGCTTTCTTT.

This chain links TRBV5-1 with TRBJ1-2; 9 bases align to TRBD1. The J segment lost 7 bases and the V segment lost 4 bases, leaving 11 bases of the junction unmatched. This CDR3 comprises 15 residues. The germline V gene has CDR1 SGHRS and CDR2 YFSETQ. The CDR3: CASSVTGGSGSGYTF. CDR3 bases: TGCGCCAGCAGCGTAACAGGGGGCTCGGGTTCTGGCTACACCTTC.

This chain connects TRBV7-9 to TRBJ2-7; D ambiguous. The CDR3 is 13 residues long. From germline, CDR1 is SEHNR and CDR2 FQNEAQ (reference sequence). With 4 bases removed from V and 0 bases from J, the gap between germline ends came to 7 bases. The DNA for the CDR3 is TGTGCCAGCAGCTCCCCGAGCTCCTACGAGCAGTACTTC. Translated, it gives CASSSPSSYEQYF.

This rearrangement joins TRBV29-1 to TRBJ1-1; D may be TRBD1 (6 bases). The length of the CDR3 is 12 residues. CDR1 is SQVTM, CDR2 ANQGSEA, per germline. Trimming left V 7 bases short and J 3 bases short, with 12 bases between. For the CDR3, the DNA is TGCAGCGCCGGACAGTTGGACACTGAAGCTTTCTTT. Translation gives CSAGQLDTEAFF.

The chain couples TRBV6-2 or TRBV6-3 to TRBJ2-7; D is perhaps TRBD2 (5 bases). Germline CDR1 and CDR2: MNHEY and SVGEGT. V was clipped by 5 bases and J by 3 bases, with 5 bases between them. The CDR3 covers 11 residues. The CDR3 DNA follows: TGTGCCAGCAGTGGGAGCTACGAGCAGTACTTC. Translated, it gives CASSGSYEQYF.

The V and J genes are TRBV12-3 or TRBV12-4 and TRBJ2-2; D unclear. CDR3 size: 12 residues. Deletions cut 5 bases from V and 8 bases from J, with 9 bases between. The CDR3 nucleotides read TGTGCCAGCAGTCCCGACCCGGGGGAGCTGTTTTTT. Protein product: CASSPDPGELFF.

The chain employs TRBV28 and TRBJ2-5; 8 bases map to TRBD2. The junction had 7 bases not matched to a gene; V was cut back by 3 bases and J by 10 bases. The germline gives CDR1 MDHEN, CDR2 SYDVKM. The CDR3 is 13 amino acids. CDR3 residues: CASSLSSGSNQYF. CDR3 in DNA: TGTGCCAGCAGTTTGTCCAGCGGGAGTAACCAGTACTTC.

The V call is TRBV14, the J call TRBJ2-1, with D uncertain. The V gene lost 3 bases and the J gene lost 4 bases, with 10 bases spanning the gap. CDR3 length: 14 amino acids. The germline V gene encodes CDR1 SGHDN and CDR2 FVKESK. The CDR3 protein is CASSHLGLYNEQFF. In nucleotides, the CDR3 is TGTGCCAGCAGCCACTTGGGCCTGTACAATGAGCAGTTCTTC.

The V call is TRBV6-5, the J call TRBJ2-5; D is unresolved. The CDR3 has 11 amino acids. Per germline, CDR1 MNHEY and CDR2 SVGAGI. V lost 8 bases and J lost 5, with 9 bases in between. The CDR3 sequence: CASPRGETQYF. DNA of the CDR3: TGTGCCAGCCCTAGAGGCGAGACCCAGTACTTC.